The clone carrying this T cell receptor (beta chain) was seen ten or more times. The antigen is not known. This sample is part of a study of breast tumors, draining lymph nodes, adjacent tissues. Study-level points and caveats: The data were judged consistent with most tumor T cells coming from lymph node and expanding in tumor. Luminal-like breast cancer showed significantly greater tumor-nontumor repertoire similarity than basal-like breast cancer did. The lymph node origin of tumor T cells was framed as consistent with a hypothesis, not demonstrated. Tumor repertoires ranked between lymph nodes and nontumor tissue in diversity, with V and J gene preferences.

There are 13 residues in the CDR3. In germline, CDR1 is GTSNPN, CDR2 SVGIG (reference sequence). V dropped 5 bases and J dropped 1 base, with 10 bases sitting between them. Breast cancer patients provided tissue from their axillary draining lymph nodes. TCRdb re-called the multiplex PCR reads with MiXCR, one entry per CDR3 protein. The sample shows about 130,000 distinct CDR3 sequences, less than 25% of them seen only once. The J gene is TRBJ2-3, the V gene TRBV30; D ambiguous. Sequencing was carried out using axillary lymph node tissue. The TCR comes from a female donor with breast cancer. Some clones in this sample may be carry-over from other donors' samples. The CDR3 is CAWLGIGTDTQYF. The CDR3 DNA sequence: TGTGCCTGGCTGGGTATTGGCACAGATACGCAGTATTTT.